This T cell receptor (beta chain) was captured in a study of shared clonotypes between healthy human individuals. Study-level results: Genetic and exposure-history diversity was limited by the small donor number.

Over several immunoSEQ plates, each subset's genomic DNA was distributed in even portions. It was around 220 ng DNA, tens of thousands of T cell genomes, that sorted-subset replicate PCRs used. Produced via immunoSEQ multiplex PCR; TCRdb's table is partial and in-frame only. The table includes about 2.1 million clones, about 94% detected once. CDR3 length equals 12 residues. CDR1 is MDHEN and CDR2 is SYDVKM in the germline V gene. Trimming removed 2 bases at V and 7 bases at J, with 9 bases between. Comment on this clone: Its antigen is undetermined.

Naive CD8 isolation took CD45RO-negative cells positively selected for CCR7 and excluded terminally differentiated effector memory CD45RA+ cells. The clonotype comes from a man between 18 and 35 years old in good health. Some clones in this sample may be carry-over from other donors' samples. The sequencing sample was made of naive CD8+ T cells from PBMCs. The chain recombines TRBV28 with TRBJ2-7; D call uncertain. The chain's CDR3 is CASSLGPREQYF. The CDR3 DNA is TGTGCCAGCAGTTTAGGGCCCCGAGAGCAGTACTTC.